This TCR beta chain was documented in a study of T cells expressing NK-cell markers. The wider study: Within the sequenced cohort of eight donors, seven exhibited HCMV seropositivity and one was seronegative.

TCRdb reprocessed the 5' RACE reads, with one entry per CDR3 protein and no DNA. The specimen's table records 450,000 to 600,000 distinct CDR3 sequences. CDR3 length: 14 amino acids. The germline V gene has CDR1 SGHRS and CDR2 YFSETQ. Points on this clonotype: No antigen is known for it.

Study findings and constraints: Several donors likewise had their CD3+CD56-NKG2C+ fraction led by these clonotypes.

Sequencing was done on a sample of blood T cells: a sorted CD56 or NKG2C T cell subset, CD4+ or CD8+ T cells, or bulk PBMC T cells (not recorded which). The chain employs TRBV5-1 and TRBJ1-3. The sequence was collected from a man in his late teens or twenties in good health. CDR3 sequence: CASRLISDGNTIYF.